One T cell receptor (beta chain) is described in this entry. The clone's antigen remains unknown. Within one base of it there is no much larger clone, and no base qualities were kept. Trimming removed 1 base from V and 10 bases from J, leaving 12 bases between the germline ends. The CDR3 holds 13 amino acids from the cysteine to the phenylalanine. The DNA shown is the 39-base CDR3, in frame from base 1. CDR1 and CDR2, looked up from the germline V gene, are SGHVS and FNYEAQ. Library preparation employed the immunoSEQ multiplex PCR assay. For the multiplex PCR, a mixture combining 60 forward primers for TCR Vbeta segments and 13 reverse primers for TCR Jbeta segments was used. Amplification of the CDR3 region of rearranged TCR beta genes was performed with a multiplex PCR assay on genomic DNA. The Illumina HiSeq System was used to sequence the amplified TCR beta libraries as 87-base-pair reads. In the authors' own workflow: In a later analysis, roughly 80 million unique TCR beta chains were counted across the roughly 700 repertoires, and roughly 10 million of these chains were shared by at least two donors. A nearest-neighbor algorithm error-corrected the raw reads and collapsed the reads into unique sequences, merging closely related sequences to remove PCR and sequencing errors. CDR3 sequences were aligned to IMGT reference sequences to assign V, D and J gene segments. For a sequence to be retained, at least a six-nucleotide match to both a V gene segment and a J gene segment was required. Rearrangements were called productive when the CDR3 lacked stop codons and stayed in frame with V and J; all others were non-productive. Following IMGT convention, CDR3 was defined as the stretch from the second conserved V-encoded cysteine up to the conserved J-encoded phenylalanine. Sequences without an unambiguous match to a single V gene segment were excluded from the earlier analysis of 450 to 750 of the donors. In an earlier analysis of 587 of the donors, a V segment was called functional when productive rearrangements were above 56.7%, and segregating when the standard deviation between donors exceeded 5%. To diagnose cytomegalovirus status from the catalog of TCR beta chain sequences, a statistical classification framework was built. A later analysis assigned V and J genes by comparing TCR nucleotide sequences with IMGT/GENE-DB human TR gene sequences. In a later analysis, CDR3 sequences and most-parsimonious VDJ recombination scenarios were assigned using the TCRdist pipeline. In a later analysis, each TCR beta chain was defined by its CDR3 amino acid sequence together with its V-gene family, and reads lacking a unique V-gene family were excluded. As a way to deal with suspected cross-contamination and a sequencing artifact, a later analysis dropped over 550 nucleotide sequences that were highly shared and had low generation probability. In a later analysis, a clonal expansion index was calculated for each public chain from normalized within-repertoire ranks of inferred template counts. Generation probabilities in a later analysis came from a VDJ recombination model fitted to out-of-frame rearrangements, and those results were checked against IGoR. A later analysis scored TCR-TCR, TCR-HLA and TCR-CMV co-occurrence with hypergeometric tests, applying a repertoire-size bias correction to TCR pairs. To estimate false discovery rates, a later analysis permuted the HLA or CMV assignments 20 times. In a later analysis, co-occurring TCRs were grouped using DBSCAN, with TCRdist sequence similarity added in when clustering inside HLA-allele-positive subsets. Repertoires with fewer than 30,000 or more than 120,000 public chains were left out of co-occurrence clustering, as were five repertoires with anomalous nucleotide sharing. TCRdb re-hosts the immuneACCESS table, in-frame sequences only. Its copies lack some clones; in the studies checked, an unresolved V gene accounts for under half of them, and the cause for the rest is not known. The V and J calls and clone size come from that table; D and trimming were worked out from the DNA. In all, the sample holds around 160,000 clones, and 80% of those were seen once. Roughly 10% of the sample comes from the top ten.

The sample is drawn from a study of cytomegalovirus exposure and HLA in healthy donors (dated by TCRdb to 2015 to 2018). Turning to the overall study: An earlier analysis of roughly 630 of the donors reported about 250 Gb of sequence data and around 110 million unique TCR beta sequences from approximately 180 million T cells. A later genetic analysis used genome-wide SNP genotypes for about three fifths of the 666 donors, treating that subset as a discovery cohort. The later analysis used no new phenotypic data to find candidate immune exposures, relying instead on TCR beta sequences and their occurrence across donors. About five DR-DQ haplotypes were treated as single units for association and clustering because of strong linkage in the cohort. The study profiled the T cell repertoires of 500 to 800 subjects by immunosequencing and related them to cytomegalovirus serostatus. A separate validation cohort of 100 to 150 different subjects was used in addition to the roughly 700-subject first cohort. In an earlier analysis of 550 to 700 of the donors, high-throughput TCR beta sequencing was used to judge whether each TCR beta V gene segment behaved as functional or pseudogenic. To predict cytomegalovirus infection status, the study combined high-throughput TCR immunosequencing, statistical association of individual TCRs with disease status, and machine learning. Every repertoire in the discovery cohort had been generated on one and the same sequencing platform. The study aimed to test whether cataloging public T cell receptors could reveal signatures of past pathogen exposure. A later analysis re-examined previously published TCR beta repertoires from hundreds of donors and added high-resolution HLA genotyping to investigate patterns of TCR occurrence. Typing coverage differed by locus: A, B, C, DRB1 and DQB1 were typed in roughly 620-630 donors, DQA1 in 522, DPA1 in roughly 590, and DPB1 in around 440. HLA typing covered class I and class II loci at four-digit resolution. Among some 400 genotyped donors of the cohort, an average of around 250,000 unique TCR beta nucleotide sequences was sequenced per donor, of which about 18% were non-productive. Donor age, sex, ethnicity and CMV serostatus were compiled together with the repertoire data. Of the 350 to 400 genotyped donors, around 81% fell in the genetic ancestry cluster associated with self-reported Caucasian donors. An early release that covered approximately 600 HLA-typed donors contained 250 to 350 gigabases of sequencing data and about 93 million unique TCR sequences.

The investigation overall reported the following: In a later analysis, HLA-associated TCR beta chains were found to be more clonally expanded and to have lower generation probabilities than equally common non-associated chains. In a later analysis, 16,951 TCR beta sequences were associated with specific HLA alleles at a false discovery rate of 0.05. Most TCR sequences were observed very rarely across donors, whereas some public TCRs were present in many individuals. In a later genetic analysis, a missense DCLRE1C variant was associated with V-gene and J-gene trimming of TCR beta chains, and the association was replicated in an independent cohort. In a later analysis, several top co-occurrence clusters were reported to appear linked to parvovirus B19, influenza, CMV and Epstein-Barr virus. Because counts were too low, roughly 17 rarely observed V segments, including chromosome 9 orphons, were left out of the earlier analysis of several hundred of the donors. When HLA alleles, especially DR and DQ, strongly co-occurred, attributing TCR associations to individual alleles was difficult. A later genetic analysis reported fewer N-insertions in productive TCRs among donors in an Asian-associated ancestry cluster than the roughly 690-donor mean. A later analysis found that most CMV-associated TCR beta chains appeared HLA-restricted, with HLA associations seemingly driven largely by CMV exposure. A few of the identified cytomegalovirus-associated TCR beta chains were confirmed in vitro to be specific for cytomegalovirus antigens. Roughly uniform sequencing depth across donors was assumed in presence/absence analyses, although this assumption may not hold. Correlated functional status among segregating V segments might reflect linkage disequilibrium, but an unknown experimental factor could not be ruled out. Because the 87-base-pair reads could not distinguish some IMGT-functional V segments, including TRBV6-2 and TRBV6-3, those segments were excluded. The authors suggested that the approach could potentially be generalized to other disease states and immunological phenotypes. The classifier was reported to diagnose cytomegalovirus status with high specificity and sensitivity in both the original and validation cohorts. In a later analysis, the rate of TCR association differed among HLA loci, with DRB1 alleles having the most associated TCRs and HLA-C alleles having the fewest. Immune exposure information for the cohort was limited to CMV serostatus. An earlier analysis of 450 to 750 of the donors showed that most TCR beta V segments appeared in productive rearrangements either about 90% or about 30% of the time, which broadly matched IMGT annotations. A group of highly shared sequence variants was considered likely to be a technical artifact of the sequencing pipeline. In this cohort, only TCR beta chains were sequenced, and detectable features were limited by the absence of alpha or paired-chain data. A further reported finding was that TCR beta sequences accurately predicted the HLA-A and HLA-B alleles for most subjects in the first cohort. Because HLA typing was unavailable for some donors at each locus, only the typed subset was used in association tests. The study listed 164 TCR beta chains as associated with cytomegalovirus.

The cohort comprised around 690 healthy bone marrow donors. At the time of sampling, all cohort members were nominally healthy, though unrecorded immune exposures were likely present. The donor was CMV seropositive and was included in the group of 250 to 300 seropositive cohort members. A peripheral blood sample was provided by each donor, and peripheral blood mononuclear cells were used for TCR beta sequencing. Genomic DNA was extracted from the blood cell samples with the Qiagen DNeasy Blood Extraction Kit. In this chain, TRBV7-6 is recombined with TRBJ2-3; a tentative D call is TRBD2 (7 bases match). The sequence was obtained from a man younger than 35 in good health and CMV-seropositive. The sample was PBMCs. The nucleotide sequence reads TGTGCCAGCAGCTTAGTAGTGGGGGGGCCGCAGTATTTT. Its protein reads: CASSLVVGGPQYF.